The rows below give T cell receptor beta chains drawn from one sample of a study of T cell responses to AZD1222 COVID-19 vaccine. TCRdb's table, derived via immunoSEQ multiplex PCR, lists solely in-frame clones and lacks some. The sample lists roughly 100,000 clones, about 87% occurring once. The specimen was peripheral blood, collected 28 days after the second AZD1222 dose. Every receptor here comes from an adult who received the AZD1222 COVID-19 vaccine. Both conserved end residues are part of each CDR3. Each record gives: V gene, CDR3 length, J gene, CDR3 protein.

v_call: TRBV9; cdr3_length: 15; j_call: TRBJ2-7; cdr3_aa: CASSVGDIPSYEQYF
v_call: TRBV9; cdr3_length: 14; j_call: TRBJ1-1; cdr3_aa: CASSVAIGGTEAFF
v_call: TRBV5-4; cdr3_length: 12; j_call: TRBJ1-2; cdr3_aa: CASSSSDLGYTF
v_call: TRBV20-1; cdr3_length: 11; j_call: TRBJ1-6; cdr3_aa: CSAGEGEPLHF
v_call: TRBV6-5; cdr3_length: 14; j_call: TRBJ1-1; cdr3_aa: CASSPLSGNTEAFF
v_call: TRBV27; cdr3_length: 12; j_call: TRBJ2-3; cdr3_aa: CASSSDTDTQYF
v_call: TRBV9; cdr3_length: 17; j_call: TRBJ2-7; cdr3_aa: CASSVGAGQGPPYEQYF
v_call: TRBV27; cdr3_length: 15; j_call: TRBJ1-6; cdr3_aa: CASSFSLGSNSPLHF
v_call: TRBV28; cdr3_length: 14; j_call: TRBJ2-7; cdr3_aa: CASGAMGVSYEQYF
v_call: TRBV10-3; cdr3_length: 15; j_call: TRBJ2-6; cdr3_aa: CAISTRSSGANVLTF
v_call: TRBV28; cdr3_length: 12; j_call: TRBJ2-7; cdr3_aa: CASSLSRYEQYF
v_call: TRBV30; cdr3_length: 11; j_call: TRBJ2-2; cdr3_aa: CAWSQDGELFF
v_call: TRBV5-1; cdr3_length: 13; j_call: TRBJ2-7; cdr3_aa: CASSTTWSYEQYF
v_call: TRBV6-5; cdr3_length: 14; j_call: TRBJ2-1; cdr3_aa: CASSYPQRDNEQFF
v_call: TRBV28; cdr3_length: 16; j_call: TRBJ1-4; cdr3_aa: CASRLTLRTGLEKLFF
v_call: TRBV10-3; cdr3_length: 15; j_call: TRBJ1-4; cdr3_aa: CAISEGGQANEKLFF
v_call: TRBV5-5; cdr3_length: 14; j_call: TRBJ1-1; cdr3_aa: CASSSAASDTEAFF
v_call: TRBV24-1; cdr3_length: 14; j_call: TRBJ1-2; cdr3_aa: CATSAQGHTYGYTF
v_call: TRBV5-4; cdr3_length: 14; j_call: TRBJ2-2; cdr3_aa: CASSLVRGTGELFF
v_call: TRBV9; cdr3_length: 13; j_call: TRBJ2-1; cdr3_aa: CASSFQGKDEQFF
v_call: TRBV7-2; cdr3_length: 14; j_call: TRBJ2-7; cdr3_aa: CASSFGGRVNEQYF
v_call: TRBV9; cdr3_length: 15; j_call: TRBJ2-7; cdr3_aa: CASSDGAGGPYEQYF
v_call: TRBV18; cdr3_length: 16; j_call: TRBJ2-3; cdr3_aa: CASSPLDRGLQPTQYF
v_call: TRBV7-9; cdr3_length: 15; j_call: TRBJ2-3; cdr3_aa: CASRQTGGGTDTQYF
v_call: TRBV7-5; cdr3_length: 12; j_call: TRBJ2-7; cdr3_aa: CARSTDGYEQYF
v_call: TRBV11-2; cdr3_length: 16; j_call: TRBJ2-3; cdr3_aa: CASSLPASGGTDTQYF
v_call: TRBV7-9; cdr3_length: 16; j_call: TRBJ2-3; cdr3_aa: CASSSPSGSGTDTQYF